This T cell receptor beta chain was sequenced in a study of read filtering for tumor transcriptome and immune sequencing. Study context: Revised staging placed roughly 8 patients in R-ISS I, 15 to 20 in II, six or seven in III. Whole-transcriptome libraries were prepared after DNase treatment.

The sample holds many counts of this clonotype. The CDR3 runs to 13 residues. V was pared by 3 bases and J by 6 bases, with 11 bases between. Germline V lookup: CDR1 MDHEN, CDR2 SYDVKM. The library was built from around 0.4 ug RNA with molecular barcoded adaptors for alpha/delta and beta/gamma chains. One entry per CDR3 protein results from TCRdb running MiXCR on the reads. The sample lists about 9,200 distinct CDR3 sequences, approximately 16% occurring once. This clonotype was obtained from a donor aged 40 or over with multiple myeloma. The chain combines TRBV28 with TRBJ1-1; D uncertain. The sequenced sample consisted of a population of CD138-negative cells sorted from bone marrow. The chain's CDR3 is CASSLGMWAEAFF. The CDR3 nucleotides read TGTGCCAGCAGTTTGGGTATGTGGGCTGAAGCTTTCTTT.